One sample yielded the 19 T cell receptor beta chains listed below, sequenced in a study of blood T cell repertoires in COVID-19. The repertoire was sequenced with immunoSEQ multiplex PCR; TCRdb's copy has only in-frame clones and lacks some. The sample holds about 300,000 clones, 83% seen once. Sequencing was done on a sample of peripheral blood. These receptor sequences come from a woman between 50 and 59 years old with acute or convalescent COVID-19.

The rearrangement uses TRBV28 and TRBJ1-5; maybe TRBD1 (6 bases). CDR3 length equals 15 residues. V lost 3 bases, J lost 3 bases, and 12 bases lay in between. From germline, CDR1 is MDHEN and CDR2 SYDVKM. In DNA form, the CDR3 reads TGTGCCAGCAGTTTCCTAACAGGGCCCAATCAGCCCCAGCATTTT. This encodes CASSFLTGPNQPQHF. Full variable domain (rest looked up from reference TRBV28 and TRBJ1-5): DVKVTQSSRYLVKRTGEKVFLECVQDMDHENMFWYRQDPGLGLRLIYFSYDVKMKEKGDIPEGYSVSREKKERFSLILESASTNQTSMYLCASSFLTGPNQPQHFGDGTRLSIL.

J is TRBJ1-4 and V is TRBV19; possible D gene TRBD1, 5 bases. The germline gives CDR1 LNHDA, CDR2 SQIVND (reference sequence). With 7 bases removed from V and 5 bases from J, the gap between germline ends came to 14 bases. The CDR3 totals 14 residues. In nucleotides, the CDR3 is TGTGCCAGTACCGGCAGGGAGGGCAATGAAAAACTGTTTTTT. Protein product: CASTGREGNEKLFF.

V and J are TRBV19 and TRBJ2-3, with D maybe TRBD1 (7 bases). CDR1 LNHDA and CDR2 SQIVND come from the germline V gene (reference sequence). The ends were cut back, 10 bases at V and 1 base at J, with 18 bases in the middle. The CDR3 contains 15 residues. In DNA, the CDR3 is TGTGCCACTGCGAGGGGGGACAGTCGCACAGATACGCAGTATTTT. It specifies CATARGDSRTDTQYF.

This clone was counted only a few times. The V and J genes are TRBV11-2 and TRBJ2-7, with a tentative D call TRBD1 (6 bases). Germline lookup yields CDR1 SGHAT and CDR2 FQNNGV. Trimming pared 1 base from V and 2 bases from J, leaving 12 bases between. The CDR3 contains 15 residues. In nucleotides, the CDR3 is TGTGCCAGCAGCTTAGTGGGGACAACCCCCTACGAGCAGTACTTC. It specifies CASSLVGTTPYEQYF.

As regards this clone: Other DNA sequences in this sample translate to the same CDR3. The CDR3 sequence is CASSEERETQYF. DNA for the CDR3: TGTGCCAGCAGTGAGGAGCGGGAGACCCAGTACTTC. V gene TRBV2 combines with J gene TRBJ2-5; tentative D call: TRBD2 (5 bases). V lost 3 bases, J lost 5 bases, and 7 bases lay in between. This CDR3 region has 12 residues. Germline V lookup: CDR1 SNHLY, CDR2 FYNNEI.

The gene calls are TRBV5-1 and TRBJ2-1; no clear D gene. CDR1 is SGHRS, CDR2 YFSETQ, per germline. The CDR3 length is 15 residues. V was shortened by 3 bases and J by 0 bases, with 10 bases between the two germline ends. This CDR3 reads CASSSNPGSYNEQFF. CDR3 DNA sequence: TGCGCCAGCAGCTCGAACCCCGGCTCCTACAATGAGCAGTTCTTC.

The CDR3, as DNA: TGTGCCAGCAGTCACGCACCTATTCAGGGGGCTCGGCAGCCCCAGCATTTT. This encodes CASSHAPIQGARQPQHF. The rearrangement uses TRBV6-6 and TRBJ1-5; 8 nucleotides match TRBD1. The germline V gene has CDR1 MNHNY and CDR2 SVGAGI (reference sequence). This CDR3 spans 17 amino acids. The V gene end was trimmed by 5 bases and the J gene end by 7 bases; junction bases not matched to a gene: 16.

The chain uses TRBV3-1 (or the pseudogene TRBV3-2) and TRBJ2-4; a weak D match, TRBD2 (6 bases). The V gene's germline CDR1 is LGHDT and CDR2 YNNKEL (reference sequence). Trimming pared 1 base from V and 1 base from J, leaving 8 bases between. The CDR3 runs to 15 residues. The CDR3 region has the DNA TGTGCCAGCAGCCAAGCCCGGGGGGCCAAAAACATTCAGTACTTC. Translated, it gives CASSQARGAKNIQYF.

The rearrangement links TRBV7-8 to TRBJ1-2, with D unclear. There are 15 residues in the CDR3. The V end was cut by 4 bases, the J end by 4 bases, with 16 bases between. Germline loops: CDR1 SGHVS, CDR2 FQNEAQ. CDR3 residues: CASSSQLGGIYGYTF. In DNA form, the CDR3 reads TGTGCCAGCAGCTCCCAGCTAGGCGGGATCTATGGCTACACCTTC.

The V and J genes are TRBV3-1 (or the pseudogene TRBV3-2) and TRBJ2-7; 7 nucleotides line up with TRBD2. Germline V gene sequence: CDR1 LGHDT, CDR2 YNNKEL (reference sequence). The CDR3 runs 13 residues. V shed 1 base and J 7 bases; nucleotides not matched to a gene: 4. CDR3 nucleotides: TGTGCCAGCAGCCAAGGGCGAGCGGGAGAGCAGTACTTC. Translating gives CASSQGRAGEQYF.

V and J are TRBV2 and TRBJ2-5; the match to TRBD2 covers 8 bases. CDR3 length: 14 amino acids. CDR1 and CDR2 from the germline V gene are SNHLY and FYNNEI. CDR3 residues: CVCSVAGFQETQYF. CDR3 nucleotide sequence: TGTGTTTGTTCGGTAGCGGGGTTCCAGGAGACCCAGTACTTC. Full variable domain (rest looked up from reference TRBV2 and TRBJ2-5): EPEVTQTPSHQVTQMGQEVILRCVPISNHLYFYWYRQILGQKVEFLVSFYNNEISEKSEIFDDQFSVERPDGSNFTLKIRSTKLEDSAMYFCVCSVAGFQETQYFGPGTRLLVL.

V is TRBV5-1 and J is TRBJ2-5; 10 bases map to TRBD1. Per the germline V gene, CDR1 is SGHRS and CDR2 is YFSETQ. This CDR3 is 16 amino acids long. The J segment lost 5 bases and the V segment lost 2 bases, leaving 9 bases of the junction unmatched. For the CDR3, the DNA is TGCGCCAGCAGCTTCGGGACAGGGGATTCGTACGAGACCCAGTACTTC. Translation gives CASSFGTGDSYETQYF.

This clone was seen just once. The DNA of the CDR3 is TGTGCCAGCAGCTTAACGGGAGTGGGGCTGGAGCAGTACTTC. It codes for CASSLTGVGLEQYF. This chain connects TRBV7-2 to TRBJ2-7; D might be TRBD2 (6 bases). The CDR3 totals 14 residues. Per germline, CDR1 SGHTA and CDR2 FQGNSA. Trimming shortened V by 2 bases and J by 7 bases, and 15 bases separated the two germline ends.

The table lists this clone with a few counts. The rearrangement joins TRBV2 to TRBJ2-2, with D hard to call. Trimming stripped 5 bases from V and 5 bases from J, with 6 bases between. The germline V gene encodes CDR1 SNHLY and CDR2 FYNNEI. The CDR3 runs to 12 residues. CDR3 DNA sequence: TGTGCCAGCAGTCCTAGAACCGGGGAGCTGTTTTTT. Translated: CASSPRTGELFF.

This clone was counted ten times or more. The chain uses TRBV7-9 and TRBJ2-2; tentatively, D is TRBD1 (6 bases). The CDR3 is made up of 19 amino acids. V lost 0 bases to trimming and J lost 3 bases, with 20 bases between them. CDR1 is SEHNR and CDR2 is FQNEAQ in the germline V gene (reference sequence). CDR3 sequence (DNA): TGTGCCAGCAGCTTAGCTTCAAGTGGGCTGGGACAAGACACCGGGGAGCTGTTTTTT. It encodes CASSLASSGLGQDTGELFF.

This chain uses TRBV10-3 with TRBJ1-4; weak D call: TRBD1 (5 bases). The ends were cut back, 4 bases at V and 7 bases at J, with 10 bases in the middle. This CDR3 has 13 amino acids. CDR1 ENHRY and CDR2 SYGVKD come from the germline V gene. The CDR3 DNA follows: TGTGCCATCAGTGCGGAGGGGATTGAAAAACTGTTTTTT. Translation gives CAISAEGIEKLFF.

This sequence joins TRBV5-4 and TRBJ2-2; TRBD1 is a possible D gene (6 bases). Germline values: CDR1 SGHNT, CDR2 YYREEE (reference sequence). V was trimmed by 0 bases and J by 1 base, leaving 10 bases between them. This CDR3 has 16 amino acids. CDR3 bases: TGTGCCAGCAGCTTGGTGGTAGGGGGGAACACCGGGGAGCTGTTTTTT. This codes for CASSLVVGGNTGELFF.

V usage is TRBV2 and J usage is TRBJ2-7; TRBD1 might be the D (7 bases). V shed 5 bases and J shed 10 bases, with 12 bases lying between them. Per the germline V gene, CDR1 is SNHLY and CDR2 is FYNNEI. The CDR3 runs to 11 residues. The CDR3: CASSYQGGQYV. The CDR3 DNA sequence: TGTGCCAGCAGTTACCAGGGGGGACAGTACGTC.

The V gene is TRBV30, the J gene TRBJ2-1; 14 bases agree with TRBD2. CDR3 length: 19 residues. Per germline, CDR1 GTSNPN and CDR2 SVGIG (reference sequence). J gave up 0 bases and V 1 base, and 8 bases lay outside the gene matches. The CDR3 DNA reads as TGTGCCTGGAGTGGGGGGGGACTAGCGGGAGAGAGCTCCTACAATGAGCAGTTCTTC. Protein: CAWSGGGLAGESSYNEQFF.